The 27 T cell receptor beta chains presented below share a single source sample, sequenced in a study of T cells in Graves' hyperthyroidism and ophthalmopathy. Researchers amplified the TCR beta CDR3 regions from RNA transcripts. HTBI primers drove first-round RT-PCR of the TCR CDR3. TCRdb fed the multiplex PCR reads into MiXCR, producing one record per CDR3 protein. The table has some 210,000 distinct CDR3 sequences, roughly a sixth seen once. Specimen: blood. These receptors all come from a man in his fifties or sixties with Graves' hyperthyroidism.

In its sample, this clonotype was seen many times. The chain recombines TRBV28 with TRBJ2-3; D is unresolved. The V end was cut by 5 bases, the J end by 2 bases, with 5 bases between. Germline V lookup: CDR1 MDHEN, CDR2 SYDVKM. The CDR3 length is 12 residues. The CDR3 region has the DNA TGTGCCAGCAGTCCGCACACAGATACGCAGTATTTT. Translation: CASSPHTDTQYF.

CDR3 DNA sequence: TGTGCCAGCAGCCCCCTGGTAGACAGGAGATTATACACCTTC. Protein: CASSPLVDRRLYTF. The rearrangement uses TRBV11-2 and TRBJ1-2; D might be TRBD1 (6 bases). Germline lookup yields CDR1 SGHAT and CDR2 FQNNGV. V lost 5 bases, J lost 11 bases, and 21 bases lay in between. This CDR3 has 14 residues.

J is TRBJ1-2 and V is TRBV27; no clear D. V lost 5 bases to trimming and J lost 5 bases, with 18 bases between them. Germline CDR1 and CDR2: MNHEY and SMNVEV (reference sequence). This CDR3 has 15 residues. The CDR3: CASSGSGSHFYGYTF. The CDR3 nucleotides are TGTGCCAGCAGTGGGTCCGGGAGCCACTTTTATGGCTACACCTTC.

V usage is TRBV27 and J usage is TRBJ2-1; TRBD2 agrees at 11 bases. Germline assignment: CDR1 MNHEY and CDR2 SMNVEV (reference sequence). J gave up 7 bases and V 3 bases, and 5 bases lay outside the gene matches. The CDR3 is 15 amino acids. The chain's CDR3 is CASSFIAGGPNEQFF. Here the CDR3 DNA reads TGTGCCAGCAGTTTTATAGCGGGAGGGCCGAATGAGCAGTTCTTC.

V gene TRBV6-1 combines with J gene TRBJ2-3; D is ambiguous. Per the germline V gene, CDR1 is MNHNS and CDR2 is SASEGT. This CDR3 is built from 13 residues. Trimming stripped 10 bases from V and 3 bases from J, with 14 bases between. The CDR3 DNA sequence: TGTGCCATCGCGGAGACCTGGACAGATACGCAGTATTTT. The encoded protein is CAIAETWTDTQYF.

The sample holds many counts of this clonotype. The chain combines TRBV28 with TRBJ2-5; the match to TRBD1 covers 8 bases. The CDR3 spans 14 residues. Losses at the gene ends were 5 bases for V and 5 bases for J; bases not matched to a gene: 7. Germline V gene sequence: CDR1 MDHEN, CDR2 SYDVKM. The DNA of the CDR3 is TGTGCCAGCAGTCTGGACAGGGAAGGGGAGACCCAGTACTTC. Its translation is CASSLDREGETQYF.

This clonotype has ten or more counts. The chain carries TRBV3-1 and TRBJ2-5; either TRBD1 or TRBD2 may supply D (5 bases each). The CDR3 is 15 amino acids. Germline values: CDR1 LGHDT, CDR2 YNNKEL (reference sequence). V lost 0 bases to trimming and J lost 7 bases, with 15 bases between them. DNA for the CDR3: TGTGCCAGCAGCCAAGATATGGGGCTACTAGGGACCCAGTACTTC. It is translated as CASSQDMGLLGTQYF.

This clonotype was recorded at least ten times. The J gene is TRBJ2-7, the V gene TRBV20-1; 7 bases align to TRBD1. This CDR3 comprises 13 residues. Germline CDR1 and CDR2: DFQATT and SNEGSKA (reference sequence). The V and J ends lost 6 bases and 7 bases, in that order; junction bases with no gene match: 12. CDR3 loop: CSADDREREEQYF. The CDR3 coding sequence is TGCAGTGCCGACGACAGGGAACGAGAAGAGCAGTACTTC.

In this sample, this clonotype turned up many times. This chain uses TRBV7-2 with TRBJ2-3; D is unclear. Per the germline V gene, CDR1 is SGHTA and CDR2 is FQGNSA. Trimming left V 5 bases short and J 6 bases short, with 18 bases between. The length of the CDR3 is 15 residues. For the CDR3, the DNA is TGTGCCAGCAGCCCCCTGGACCATTCTGGGGATACGCAGTATTTT. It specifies CASSPLDHSGDTQYF.

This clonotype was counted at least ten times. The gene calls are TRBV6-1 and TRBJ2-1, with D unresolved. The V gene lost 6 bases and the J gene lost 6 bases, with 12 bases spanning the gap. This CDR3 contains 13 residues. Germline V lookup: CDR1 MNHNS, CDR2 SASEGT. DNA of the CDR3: TGTGCCAGCAGCGCGGCTCCGGTCAATGAGCAGTTCTTC. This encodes CASSAAPVNEQFF.

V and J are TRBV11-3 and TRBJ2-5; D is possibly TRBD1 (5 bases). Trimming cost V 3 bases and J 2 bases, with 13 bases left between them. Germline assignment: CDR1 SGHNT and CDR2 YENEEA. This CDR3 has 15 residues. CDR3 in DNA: TGTGCCAGCAGCTTGGGCAGGGTGTATCAAGAGACCCAGTACTTC. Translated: CASSLGRVYQETQYF.

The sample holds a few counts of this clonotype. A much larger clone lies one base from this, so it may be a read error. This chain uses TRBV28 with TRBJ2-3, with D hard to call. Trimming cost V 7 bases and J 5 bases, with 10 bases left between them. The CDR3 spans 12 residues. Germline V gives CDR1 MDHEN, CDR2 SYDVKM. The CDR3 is CASKPSVDTQYF. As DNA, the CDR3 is TGTGCCAGCAAGCCAAGCGTAGATACGCAGTATTTT.

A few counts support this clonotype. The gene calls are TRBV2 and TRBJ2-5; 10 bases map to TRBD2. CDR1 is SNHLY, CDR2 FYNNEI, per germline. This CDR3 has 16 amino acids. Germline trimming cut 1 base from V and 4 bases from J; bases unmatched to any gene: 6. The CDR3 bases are TGTGCCAGCAGTGAAGGGTTAGCGGGAGGTGGAGAGACCCAGTACTTC. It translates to CASSEGLAGGGETQYF.

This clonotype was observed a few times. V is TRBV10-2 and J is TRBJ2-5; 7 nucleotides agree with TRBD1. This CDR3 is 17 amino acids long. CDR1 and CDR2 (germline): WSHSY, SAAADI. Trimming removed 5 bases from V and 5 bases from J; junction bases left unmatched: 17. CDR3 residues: CASSPWTGRTFRETQYF. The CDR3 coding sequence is TGCGCCAGCAGTCCATGGACAGGACGTACCTTCCGCGAGACCCAGTACTTC.

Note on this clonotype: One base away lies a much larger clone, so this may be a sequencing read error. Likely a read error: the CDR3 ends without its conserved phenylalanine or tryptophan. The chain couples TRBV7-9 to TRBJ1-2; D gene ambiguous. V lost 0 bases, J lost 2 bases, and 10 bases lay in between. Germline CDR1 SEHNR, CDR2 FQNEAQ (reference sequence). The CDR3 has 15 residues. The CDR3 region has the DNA TGTGCCAGCAGCTTAGCGGTCGGGATAAACTATGGCTACACCTCC. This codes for CASSLAVGINYGYTS.

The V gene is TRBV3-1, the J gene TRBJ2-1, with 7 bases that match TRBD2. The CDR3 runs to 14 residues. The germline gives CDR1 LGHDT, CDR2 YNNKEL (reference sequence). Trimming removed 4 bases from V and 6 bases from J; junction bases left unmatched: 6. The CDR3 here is CASSLLGLVNEQFF. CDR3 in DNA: TGTGCCAGCAGCCTCCTCGGACTAGTCAATGAGCAGTTCTTC.

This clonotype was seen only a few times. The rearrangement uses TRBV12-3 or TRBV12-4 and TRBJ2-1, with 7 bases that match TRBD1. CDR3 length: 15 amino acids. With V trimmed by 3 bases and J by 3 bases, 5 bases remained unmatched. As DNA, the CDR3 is TGTGCCAGCAGTTTTAGACAGGGCCTCTACAATGAGCAGTTCTTC. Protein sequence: CASSFRQGLYNEQFF.

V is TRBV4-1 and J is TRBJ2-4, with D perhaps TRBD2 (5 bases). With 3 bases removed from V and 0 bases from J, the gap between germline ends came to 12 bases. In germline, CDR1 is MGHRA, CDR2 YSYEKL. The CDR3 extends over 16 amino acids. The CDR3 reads CASSHLLVLAKNIQYF. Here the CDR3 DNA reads TGCGCCAGCAGCCACCTACTAGTACTAGCCAAAAACATTCAGTACTTC.

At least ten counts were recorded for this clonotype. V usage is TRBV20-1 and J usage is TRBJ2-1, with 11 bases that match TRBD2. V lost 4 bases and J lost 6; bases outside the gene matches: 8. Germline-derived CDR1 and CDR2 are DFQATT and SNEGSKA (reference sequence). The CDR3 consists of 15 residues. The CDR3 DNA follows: TGCAGTGCTACCCAACTAGCGGGAGCAGCCAATGAGCAGTTCTTC. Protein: CSATQLAGAANEQFF.

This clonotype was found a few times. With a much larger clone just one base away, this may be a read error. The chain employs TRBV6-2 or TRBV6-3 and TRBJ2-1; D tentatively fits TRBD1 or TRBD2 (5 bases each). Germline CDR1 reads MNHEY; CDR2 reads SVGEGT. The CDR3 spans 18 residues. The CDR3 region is CASRYSRTNRRAYNEQFF. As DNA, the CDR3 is TGTGCCAGCAGATACTCACGGACAAACCGGCGGGCGTACAATGAGCAGTTCTTC.

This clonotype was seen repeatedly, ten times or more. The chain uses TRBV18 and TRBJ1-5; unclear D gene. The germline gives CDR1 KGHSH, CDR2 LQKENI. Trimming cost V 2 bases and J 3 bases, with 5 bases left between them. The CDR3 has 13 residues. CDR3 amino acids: CASSPDNNQPQHF. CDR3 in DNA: TGTGCCAGCTCACCAGACAACAATCAGCCCCAGCATTTT.

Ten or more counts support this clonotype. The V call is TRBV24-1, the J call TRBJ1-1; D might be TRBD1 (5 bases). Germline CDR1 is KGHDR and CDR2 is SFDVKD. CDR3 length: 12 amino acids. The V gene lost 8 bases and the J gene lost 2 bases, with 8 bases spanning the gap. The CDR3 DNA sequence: TGTGCCACCATGGGGGGAAACACTGAAGCTTTCTTT. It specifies CATMGGNTEAFF.

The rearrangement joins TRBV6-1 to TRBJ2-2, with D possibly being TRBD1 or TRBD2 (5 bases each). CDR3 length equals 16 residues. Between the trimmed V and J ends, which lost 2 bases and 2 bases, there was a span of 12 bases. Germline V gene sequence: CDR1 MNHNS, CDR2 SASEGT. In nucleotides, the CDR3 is TGTGCCAGCAGTGAAAGGGGATGGGACAACACCGGGGAGCTGTTTTTT. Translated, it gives CASSERGWDNTGELFF.

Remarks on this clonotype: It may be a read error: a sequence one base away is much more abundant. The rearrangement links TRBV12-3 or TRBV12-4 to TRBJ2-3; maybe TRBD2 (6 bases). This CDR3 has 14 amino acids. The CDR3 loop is CASKQLASTDAQYF. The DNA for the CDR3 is TGTGCCAGCAAGCAACTAGCTAGCACAGATGCGCAGTATTTT.

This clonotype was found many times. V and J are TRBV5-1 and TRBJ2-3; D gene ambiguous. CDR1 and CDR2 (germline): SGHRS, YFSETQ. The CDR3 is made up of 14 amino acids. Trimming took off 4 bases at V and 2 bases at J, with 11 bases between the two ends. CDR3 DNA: TGCGCCAGCAGCCTGATGGACGACACAGATACGCAGTATTTT. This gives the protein CASSLMDDTDTQYF.

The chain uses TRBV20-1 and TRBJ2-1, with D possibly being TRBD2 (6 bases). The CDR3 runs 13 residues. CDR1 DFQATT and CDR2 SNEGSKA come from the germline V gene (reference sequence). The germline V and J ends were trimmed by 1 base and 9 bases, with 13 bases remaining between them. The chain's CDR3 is CSARVINGGEQFF. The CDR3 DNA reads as TGCAGTGCTAGAGTAATTAACGGGGGTGAGCAGTTCTTC.

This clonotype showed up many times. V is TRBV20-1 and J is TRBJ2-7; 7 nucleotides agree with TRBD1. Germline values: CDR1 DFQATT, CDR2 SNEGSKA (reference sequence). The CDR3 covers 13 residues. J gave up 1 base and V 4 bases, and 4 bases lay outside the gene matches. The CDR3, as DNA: TGCAGTGCTAATGGACAGGATTCCTACGAGCAGTACTTC. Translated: CSANGQDSYEQYF.